This T cell receptor (beta chain) was sequenced in a study of cytomegalovirus exposure and HLA in healthy donors. CDR3 length: 15 residues. The V segment lost 0 bases and the J segment 7 bases; nucleotides outside the gene matches: 5. The germline CDR1 and CDR2 sequences are SGHRS and YFSETQ. Study-wide points: The likely explanation for a cluster of highly shared sequence variants was sequencing artifact. TCR beta V- and J-gene trimming, according to a later analysis, was linked to a missense DCLRE1C variant.

This PCR relied on a set of 60 Vbeta primers and 13 Jbeta primers. Per the original methods: Later analysis identified 65 million to 80 million unique TCR beta chains, approximately 11 million shared. Profiled with immunoSEQ multiplex PCR; TCRdb holds only in-frame clones, not every one. The D gene and trimming were derived from the DNA, and the V and J assignments and clone size from that table. The table lists more than 150,000 clones, roughly 77% of them singletons. This clone was seen more than once but under ten times. Its matching antigen is unknown. This chain uses TRBV5-1 with TRBJ1-5; 9 bases map to TRBD1. The specimen was PBMCs. This TCR derives from a woman in her fifties or sixties in good health and CMV-seropositive. The CDR3 protein is CASSLGQGEGQPQHF. The CDR3 DNA reads TGCGCCAGCAGCTTGGGACAGGGGGAAGGACAGCCCCAGCATTTT.